This T cell receptor beta chain was captured in a study of shared clonotypes between healthy human individuals. The assay was immunoSEQ multiplex PCR, and TCRdb's table has in-frame clones only and misses some. The table has about 2.4 million clones, approximately 90% seen once; the top ten hold over 0.12%. The germline CDR1 and CDR2 sequences are SGDLS and YYNGEE. The CDR3 is 20 amino acids. The junction had 14 bases not matched to a gene; V was cut back by 3 bases and J by 1 base. The sequencing input was naive CD4+ T cells sorted from blood. Described subset: CD45RA+ positively selected. The sequence derives from a young man in good health. This chain connects TRBV9 to TRBJ2-6; 9 bases line up with TRBD1. CDR3 protein: CASSAPPGTGGPSGANVLTF. CDR3 in DNA: TGTGCCAGCAGCGCCCCCCCCGGAACAGGGGGCCCATCTGGGGCCAACGTCCTGACTTTC. The full variable domain, with the rest looked up from reference TRBV9 and TRBJ2-6, is DSGVTQTPKHLITATGQRVTLRCSPRSGDLSVYWYQQSLDQGLQFLIQYYNGEERAKGNILERFSAQQFPDLHSELNLSSLELGDSALYFCASSAPPGTGGPSGANVLTFGAGSRLTVL.